Each of the 30 T cell receptor beta chains below was sequenced from the same sample in a study of blood T cell repertoires in COVID-19. Here immunoSEQ multiplex PCR was the method, and the copy in TCRdb shows in-frame clones only, minus some. The data contain some 38,000 clones, approximately 90% of them singletons. Sequencing was performed on peripheral blood. The receptors originated from a woman aged 30 to 39 in a cohort sampled during active COVID-19.

This clone came up once. The chain uses TRBV4-1 and TRBJ2-4, with 9 nucleotides matching TRBD1. V was pared by 4 bases and J by 5 bases, with 12 bases of the junction left unmatched. The CDR3 length is 17 residues. Germline CDR1 and CDR2: MGHRA and YSYEKL. CDR3 nucleotides: TGCGCCAGCAGCCGGGTCCCGGGACAGGGACATGAAAACATTCAGTACTTC. It codes for CASSRVPGQGHENIQYF.

The chain carries TRBV5-8 and TRBJ1-6; possible D gene TRBD1, 5 bases. The germline V gene has CDR1 SGHTS and CDR2 YDEGEE. The CDR3 consists of 16 residues. V was pared by 1 base and J by 6 bases, with 14 bases between. The DNA of the CDR3 is TGTGCCAGCAGCTTGTACGATACAGGCCCTAATTCACCCCTCCACTTT. Protein sequence: CASSLYDTGPNSPLHF.

This sequence joins TRBV11-3 and TRBJ2-1; TRBD2 matches 9 bases. CDR1 SGHNT and CDR2 YENEEA come from the germline V gene. CDR3 length equals 15 residues. The J segment lost 5 bases and the V segment lost 4 bases, leaving 6 bases of the junction unmatched. CDR3 sequence: CASSSRRGGNNEQFF. CDR3 bases: TGTGCCAGCAGCTCGCGGCGGGGGGGGAACAATGAGCAGTTCTTC. The whole variable domain, filled in from reference TRBV11-3 and TRBJ2-1, reads EAGVVQSPRYKIIEKKQPVAFWCNPISGHNTLYWYLQNLGQGPELLIRYENEEAVDDSQLPKDRFSAERLKGVDSTLKIQPAELGDSAVYLCASSSRRGGNNEQFFGPGTRLTVL.

DNA of the CDR3: TGTGCCAGCAGCTTGGGGTCAGTAGGGGGTAGCAATCAGCCCCAGCATTTT. Amino acids: CASSLGSVGGSNQPQHF. The chain is built from TRBV5-8 and TRBJ1-5; D is perhaps TRBD1 (6 bases). The germline V gene encodes CDR1 SGHTS and CDR2 YDEGEE. The CDR3 spans 17 residues. Trimming cost V 0 bases and J 0 bases, with 13 bases left between them.

The chain uses TRBV30 and TRBJ1-5; 8 nucleotides line up with TRBD1. With V trimmed by 2 bases and J by 2 bases, 8 bases remained unmatched. The CDR3 totals 16 residues. Germline V CDR1 and CDR2: GTSNPN, SVGIG (reference sequence). CDR3 DNA sequence: TGTGCCTGGAGTCCCAGGGGGCGAGCTGGCAATCAGCCCCAGCATTTT. Translating gives CAWSPRGRAGNQPQHF.

The chain combines TRBV5-1 with TRBJ1-1; no clear D. V lost 0 bases, J lost 3 bases, and 9 bases lay in between. Germline V gene sequence: CDR1 SGHRS, CDR2 YFSETQ. This CDR3 region has 14 residues. CDR3 sequence: CASSLEPIYTEAFF. DNA for the CDR3: TGCGCCAGCAGCTTGGAGCCGATCTACACTGAAGCTTTCTTT.

The CDR3 bases are TGCAGCGTGGGACAGGGGGGATCCTACAATGAGCAGTTCTTC. This sequence encodes CSVGQGGSYNEQFF. The genes are TRBV29-1 and TRBJ2-1; 11 positions agree with TRBD1. The CDR3 consists of 14 residues. Germline CDR1 reads SQVTM; CDR2 reads ANQGSEA. The V segment lost 6 bases and the J segment 1 base; nucleotides outside the gene matches: 2.

The V call is TRBV5-8, the J call TRBJ1-6, with TRBD1 identical over 8 bases. The junction had 12 bases not matched to a gene; V was cut back by 9 bases and J by 7 bases. Germline-derived CDR1 and CDR2 are SGHTS and YDEGEE. CDR3 size: 15 residues. The chain's CDR3 is CATAPTGVGNSPLHF. The CDR3, as DNA: TGTGCCACCGCCCCGACAGGGGTAGGGAATTCACCCCTCCACTTT.

The chain is built from TRBV4-2 and TRBJ2-1; 12 nucleotides line up with TRBD2. Germline loops: CDR1 LGHNA, CDR2 YNFKEQ. The CDR3 contains 14 residues. Trimming at V came to 8 bases and at J to 8 bases, leaving 7 bases not matched to a gene. CDR3 coding DNA: TGTGCCAGCCGGACTAGCGGGACCGGGGATGAGCAGTTCTTC. Amino acids: CASRTSGTGDEQFF.

The chain is built from TRBV6-5 and TRBJ1-4; D unresolved. This CDR3 is built from 13 residues. Trimming took 5 bases from V and 1 from J, leaving 5 bases between them. Germline values: CDR1 MNHEY, CDR2 SVGAGI. DNA of the CDR3: TGTGCCAGCAGTCGTCTAACTAATGAAAAACTGTTTTTT. Its translation: CASSRLTNEKLFF.

This chain links TRBV10-3 with TRBJ2-5; D is uncertain. Germline V CDR1 and CDR2: ENHRY, SYGVKD. Trimming pared 8 bases from V and 1 base from J, leaving 11 bases between. The CDR3 length is 13 residues. CDR3 DNA sequence: TGTGCCATCTCGGTCCCAGGCCAAGAGACCCAGTACTTC. It codes for CAISVPGQETQYF.

Written as DNA, the CDR3 is TGCGCCAGCAGCTTAATGCTACAAGAGACCCAGTACTTC. This translates into CASSLMLQETQYF. This chain uses TRBV5-1 with TRBJ2-5; D uncertain. The V and J ends lost 2 bases and 2 bases respectively, with 7 bases between them. The CDR3 runs 13 residues. The germline CDR1 and CDR2 sequences are SGHRS and YFSETQ.

The chain carries TRBV5-1 and TRBJ2-1, with 16 bases lining up with TRBD2. This CDR3 has 20 amino acids. Losses at the gene ends were 4 bases for V and 1 base for J; bases not matched to a gene: 11. Germline loops: CDR1 SGHRS, CDR2 YFSETQ. The CDR3 coding sequence is TGCGCCAGCAGCCGAACCCCGGGACTAGCGGGAGGGCCTTCCTACAATGAGCAGTTCTTC. Translated, it gives CASSRTPGLAGGPSYNEQFF.

The chain couples TRBV29-1 to TRBJ2-2; TRBD2 agrees at 9 bases. The V and J ends lost 3 bases and 6 bases, in that order; junction bases with no gene match: 2. Germline CDR1 and CDR2: SQVTM and ANQGSEA. This CDR3 is built from 13 residues. Here the CDR3 reads CSVDRLAAGELFF. CDR3 sequence (DNA): TGCAGCGTTGACCGACTAGCGGCCGGGGAGCTGTTTTTT.

This clone came up once. The V and J genes are TRBV2 and TRBJ2-3; tentatively, D is TRBD2 (5 bases). Germline assignment: CDR1 SNHLY and CDR2 FYNNEI. The CDR3 consists of 13 residues. Trimming left V 11 bases short and J 0 bases short, with 12 bases between. The CDR3 loop reads CAARELSTDTQYF. The CDR3, as DNA: TGTGCCGCACGGGAACTTAGCACAGATACGCAGTATTTT.

V and J are TRBV28 and TRBJ2-7, with D uncertain. Germline assignment: CDR1 MDHEN and CDR2 SYDVKM. Between the trimmed V and J ends, which lost 5 bases and 1 base, there was a span of 15 bases. This CDR3 has 15 amino acids. CDR3 DNA sequence: TGTGCCAGCAGTAGATTCCGAGGTAATTCCTACGAGCAGTACTTC. Translating it yields CASSRFRGNSYEQYF. The full variable domain, in which reference TRBV28 and TRBJ2-7 provide the parts outside the CDR3, is DVKVTQSSRYLVKRTGEKVFLECVQDMDHENMFWYRQDPGLGLRLIYFSYDVKMKEKGDIPEGYSVSREKKERFSLILESASTNQTSMYLCASSRFRGNSYEQYFGPGTRLTVT.

This clone was detected once. The rearrangement links TRBV19 to TRBJ1-5; 8 bases are shared with TRBD1. This CDR3 is built from 17 residues. Germline V gives CDR1 LNHDA, CDR2 SQIVND (reference sequence). V shed 1 base and J 3 bases; nucleotides not matched to a gene: 8. As DNA, the CDR3 is TGTGCCAGTAGTATAGGGGCTCGCAGGGGGCACAATCAGCCCCAGCATTTT. This codes for CASSIGARRGHNQPQHF.

This chain joins TRBV14 and TRBJ1-3; D is ambiguous. V shed 0 bases and J shed 3 bases, with 12 bases lying between them. From germline, CDR1 is SGHDN and CDR2 FVKESK. The length of the CDR3 is 16 residues. The CDR3 region has the DNA TGTGCCAGCAGCCAAGATGCACCCAGGTTTGGAAACACCATATATTTT. This translates into CASSQDAPRFGNTIYF.

The gene calls are TRBV6-6 and TRBJ1-1; the D gene is possibly TRBD1 (6 bases). Trimming removed 6 bases from V and 4 bases from J, with 9 bases in between. The germline V gene has CDR1 MNHNY and CDR2 SVGAGI (reference sequence). This CDR3 has 12 amino acids. CDR3 sequence (DNA): TGTGCCAGCAGCCCGACAGGCACTGAAGCTTTCTTT. Its protein is CASSPTGTEAFF.

The chain employs TRBV14 and TRBJ2-5, with D possibly TRBD1 on 6 matching bases. Trimming stripped 1 base from V and 4 bases from J, with 13 bases between. The CDR3 runs to 15 residues. CDR1 is SGHDN and CDR2 is FVKESK in the germline V gene. The CDR3 sequence: CASSQGGLFSETQYF. The CDR3 nucleotides are TGTGCCAGCAGCCAAGGGGGGCTTTTCTCAGAGACCCAGTACTTC.

This chain links TRBV6-5 with TRBJ2-7, with D tentatively TRBD2 (6 bases). The CDR3 is made up of 14 amino acids. Germline V gene lookup returns CDR1 MNHEY and CDR2 SVGAGI. Trimming removed 8 bases from V and 0 bases from J, with 14 bases in between. The CDR3 region has the DNA TGTGCCAGCGGGACCGGGACTCACTCCTACGAGCAGTACTTC. This translates into CASGTGTHSYEQYF.

This chain uses TRBV29-1 with TRBJ2-5; unclear D gene. Germline V gene lookup returns CDR1 SQVTM and CDR2 ANQGSEA. CDR3 length equals 11 residues. Trimming removed 7 bases at V and 5 bases at J, with 11 bases between. DNA of the CDR3: TGCAGCGCCCGACACGTGGAGACCCAGTACTTC. It is translated as CSARHVETQYF.

This clone was counted between two and nine times. The CDR3 region has the DNA TGTGCCAGCAGCTCTCAGGCCTATAGCAATCAGCCCCAGCATTTT. It yields the protein CASSSQAYSNQPQHF. This chain joins TRBV5-6 and TRBJ1-5; D not certain. V lost 3 bases to trimming and J lost 0 bases, with 10 bases between them. The CDR3 totals 15 residues. Germline CDR1 and CDR2: SGHDT and YYEEEE.

This clone was recorded only once. The chain carries TRBV7-3 and TRBJ2-7; 7 bases map to TRBD1. The CDR3 totals 15 residues. Germline-derived CDR1 and CDR2 are SGHTA and FQGTGA. V shed 5 bases and J 4 bases; nucleotides not matched to a gene: 11. The CDR3 bases are TGTGCCAGCAGCGACCGGGACAGACTCTCTTACGAGCAGTACTTC. It encodes CASSDRDRLSYEQYF.

This chain joins TRBV6-5 and TRBJ1-1; TRBD1 matches 7 bases. V dropped 2 bases and J dropped 10; count of bases not matched to a gene: 7. Germline CDR1 reads MNHEY; CDR2 reads SVGAGI. CDR3 size: 13 residues. The CDR3 DNA reads TGTGCCAGCAGTTACGCGGACCAGGGGGGAGCTTTCTTT. This encodes CASSYADQGGAFF.

This clone was seen just once. Other DNA variants within this sample encode the same CDR3. The rearrangement uses TRBV4-3 and TRBJ1-1; D unresolved. Germline V gene lookup returns CDR1 LGHNA and CDR2 YSLEER. The V and J ends lost 4 bases and 1 base respectively, with 10 bases between them. There are 14 residues in the CDR3. The CDR3 sequence is CASSRQVRNTEAFF. CDR3 nucleotides: TGCGCCAGCAGCCGACAAGTTCGGAACACTGAAGCTTTCTTT.

The chain recombines TRBV14 with TRBJ2-6; a weak D match, TRBD2 (5 bases). CDR3 length: 17 residues. The V gene's germline CDR1 is SGHDN and CDR2 FVKESK. The V and J ends lost 0 bases and 4 bases respectively, with 13 bases between them. CDR3 coding DNA: TGTGCCAGCAGCCAAGAGCGGGTTTTGGGAGGGGCCAACGTCCTGACTTTC. Encoded protein: CASSQERVLGGANVLTF.

This chain links TRBV5-4 with TRBJ2-3; possible D gene TRBD1, 7 bases. CDR1 is SGHNT, CDR2 YYREEE, per germline (reference sequence). V lost 4 bases, J lost 0 bases, and 27 bases lay in between. This CDR3 contains 20 residues. CDR3 sequence: CASSPGGTAVPNPSTDTQYF. CDR3 nucleotide sequence: TGTGCCAGCAGCCCTGGGGGGACAGCCGTCCCAAACCCTAGCACAGATACGCAGTATTTT. The full variable domain, rest sourced from reference TRBV5-4 and TRBJ2-3, is ETGVTQSPTHLIKTRGQQVTLRCSSQSGHNTVSWYQQALGQGPQFIFQYYREEENGRGNFPPRFSGLQFPNYSSELNVNALELDDSALYLCASSPGGTAVPNPSTDTQYFGPGTRLTVL.

This clone was found once. CDR3 coding DNA: TGTGCCAGCAGTGAATGGCCGGGTTACGAGCAGTACTTC. It encodes CASSEWPGYEQYF. The chain carries TRBV6-1 and TRBJ2-7; D not certain. CDR1 and CDR2 (germline): MNHNS, SASEGT. The CDR3 runs to 13 residues. V lost 2 bases and J lost 4, with 9 bases in between.

The rearrangement joins TRBV28 to TRBJ1-4, with no clear D. Germline V lookup: CDR1 MDHEN, CDR2 SYDVKM. The V end lost 2 bases, the J end lost 7 bases, and 8 bases lay between the germline ends. This CDR3 is built from 13 residues. CDR3 DNA: TGTGCCAGCAGTTTAGGAGGCCCTGAAAAACTGTTTTTT. It codes for CASSLGGPEKLFF.